The clone carrying this T cell receptor beta chain was detected only a few times. The germline V and J ends were trimmed by 6 bases and 8 bases, with 16 bases remaining between them. The CDR3 covers 13 residues. Germline CDR1 reads SEHNR; CDR2 reads FQNEAQ (reference sequence). Generated by immunoSEQ multiplex PCR, the TCRdb table keeps only in-frame clones and is missing some. The table has tens of thousands of clones, nearly 95% seen once. This sample was included in a study of OX40 agonist ivuxolimab in advanced cancers. The sequence came from an adult with an advanced solid tumor such as melanoma, head and neck, liver or kidney cancer. The chain uses TRBV7-9 and TRBJ1-2; D is uncertain. Sequenced here: CD4+ or CD8+ T cells sorted from blood, sampled in a trial of the OX40 agonist ivuxolimab. The CDR3 loop reads CASSFGPAKGYTF. The CDR3 coding sequence is TGTGCCAGCAGTTTTGGACCCGCGAAAGGCTACACCTTC.